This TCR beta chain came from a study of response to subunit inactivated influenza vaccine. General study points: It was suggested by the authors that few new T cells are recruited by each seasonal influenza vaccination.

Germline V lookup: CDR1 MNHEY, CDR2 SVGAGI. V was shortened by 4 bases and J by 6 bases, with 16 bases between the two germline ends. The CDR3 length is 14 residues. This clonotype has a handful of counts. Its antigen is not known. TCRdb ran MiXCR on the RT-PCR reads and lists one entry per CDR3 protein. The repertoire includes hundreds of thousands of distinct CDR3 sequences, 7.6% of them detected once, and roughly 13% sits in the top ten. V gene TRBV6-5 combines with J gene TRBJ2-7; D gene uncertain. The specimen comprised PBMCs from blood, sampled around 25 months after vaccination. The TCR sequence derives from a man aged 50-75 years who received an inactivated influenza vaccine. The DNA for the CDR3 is TGTGCCAGCAGTTCGGTTGGTGAAAGGTCCGAGCAGTACTTC. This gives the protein CASSSVGERSEQYF.